Presented here are 13 T cell receptor beta chains from one specimen sequenced in a study of T cells in Graves' hyperthyroidism and ophthalmopathy. RNA transcripts gave rise to amplified TCR beta CDR3 regions. Researchers ran a first-round RT-PCR on the TCR CDR3 using the HTBI primer set. TCRdb itself ran the multiplex PCR reads through MiXCR, one entry per CDR3 protein. The sample includes almost 600,000 distinct CDR3 sequences, approximately 15% of them seen just once. Sequenced material: blood. Source of these receptors: a woman aged 25 to 39 with Graves' hyperthyroidism that later progressed to Graves' ophthalmopathy.

This clonotype has a handful of counts. The chain combines TRBV30 with TRBJ1-6; D might be TRBD1 (6 bases). Germline V gene sequence: CDR1 GTSNPN, CDR2 SVGIG (reference sequence). Trimming stripped 2 bases from V and 11 bases from J, with 16 bases between. This CDR3 has 14 residues. The CDR3 is CAWSRGGPAPPLHF. The CDR3 DNA is TGTGCCTGGAGTAGGGGGGGCCCAGCTCCACCCCTCCACTTT.

A few counts support this clonotype. The chain employs TRBV30 and TRBJ2-1; 11 bases line up with TRBD1. The CDR3 extends over 14 amino acids. Germline V lookup: CDR1 GTSNPN, CDR2 SVGIG (reference sequence). V was pared by 4 bases and J by 8 bases, with 7 bases of the junction left unmatched. In DNA, the CDR3 is TGTGCCTGGAACCGCGGACAGGGGGCTCATGAGCAGTTCTTC. Its translation: CAWNRGQGAHEQFF.

This clonotype has more than one count but fewer than ten. CDR3: CASSFGRSPTEAFF. CDR3 nucleotides: TGTGCCAGCAGTTTCGGGAGGAGTCCCACTGAAGCTTTCTTT. The chain uses TRBV12-3 or TRBV12-4 and TRBJ1-1; D is unclear. The V and J ends lost 3 bases and 4 bases respectively, with 12 bases between them. The CDR3 is 14 amino acids.

This clonotype was detected ten times or more. CDR3 nucleotides: TGCGCCAGCAGTTACGGACAGGACGGCCTTCTGTTTTTT. This encodes CASSYGQDGLLFF. The chain carries TRBV5-1 and TRBJ1-4; 7 nucleotides align to TRBD1. The length of the CDR3 is 13 residues. Per germline, CDR1 SGHRS and CDR2 YFSETQ. Losses at the gene ends were 5 bases for V and 14 bases for J; bases not matched to a gene: 12.

At least ten counts were recorded for this clonotype. The chain has TRBV5-1 and TRBJ2-3; 9 positions match TRBD1. This CDR3 spans 16 amino acids. The germline V gene encodes CDR1 SGHRS and CDR2 YFSETQ. The V gene end was trimmed by 5 bases and the J gene end by 5 bases; junction bases not matched to a gene: 12. The CDR3 DNA reads as TGCGCCAGCAGACCCGGTAGGGACAGGGTAGGAGATACGCAGTATTTT. It codes for CASRPGRDRVGDTQYF.

Ten or more counts support this clonotype. The rearrangement joins TRBV29-1 to TRBJ2-7, with D perhaps matching TRBD1 (6 bases). CDR1 and CDR2 (germline): SQVTM, ANQGSEA. This CDR3 is built from 13 residues. The V and J ends lost 4 bases and 5 bases respectively, with 15 bases between them. The CDR3 reads CSVVRDTNHEQYF. CDR3 DNA sequence: TGCAGCGTTGTCCGGGACACCAACCACGAGCAGTACTTC.

V and J are TRBV12-3 or TRBV12-4 and TRBJ2-1, with TRBD2 matching 8 bases. The CDR3 covers 15 residues. The J segment lost 5 bases and the V segment lost 3 bases, leaving 6 bases of the junction unmatched. CDR3 sequence (DNA): TGTGCCAGCAGTTTTATTAGCGGGACGAACAATGAGCAGTTCTTC. Protein sequence: CASSFISGTNNEQFF.

Comments on this clonotype: Without the conserved terminal phenylalanine or tryptophan, this CDR3 likely stems from a read error. V usage is TRBV12-3 or TRBV12-4 and J usage is TRBJ1-1, with 8 bases lining up with TRBD1. There are 17 residues in the CDR3. Trimming took 5 bases from V and 1 from J; bases not matched to a gene: 12. Here the CDR3 DNA reads TGTGCCAGCAGTCTTCGGACAGGGCATTTCCAGAACACTGAAGCTTTCTCT. Translating it yields CASSLRTGHFQNTEAFS.

The chain has TRBV5-1 and TRBJ2-3; 13 positions match TRBD2. CDR1 and CDR2 (germline): SGHRS, YFSETQ. The junction had 5 bases not matched to a gene; V was cut back by 3 bases and J by 4 bases. The CDR3 length is 16 residues. CDR3 sequence reads: CASSSTLAGGADTQYF. The DNA of the CDR3 is TGCGCCAGCAGCTCAACACTAGCGGGAGGGGCAGATACGCAGTATTTT.

This clonotype has a count of ten or more. The J gene is TRBJ2-1, the V gene TRBV7-2; D remains ambiguous. CDR3 length: 16 amino acids. Germline assignment: CDR1 SGHTA and CDR2 FQGNSA. V was clipped by 3 bases and J by 0 bases, with 12 bases between them. CDR3 DNA: TGTGCCAGCAGCTTTCCCCGATTGGACTCCTACAATGAGCAGTTCTTC. Amino acid sequence: CASSFPRLDSYNEQFF.

The J gene is TRBJ1-2, the V gene TRBV28, with D possibly being TRBD1 (6 bases). Germline CDR1 reads MDHEN; CDR2 reads SYDVKM. Trimming took 6 bases from V and 0 from J, leaving 14 bases between them. The CDR3 sequence is 15 residues long. CDR3 in amino acids: CASRPAGQTNYGYTF. In DNA form, the CDR3 reads TGTGCCAGCAGACCCGCCGGACAGACTAACTATGGCTACACCTTC.

About this clonotype itself: As the CDR3 is not closed by the conserved phenylalanine or tryptophan, this likely results from a read error. This chain joins TRBV9 and TRBJ1-1; tentative D call: TRBD1 (6 bases). Germline V gene data show CDR1 as SGDLS and CDR2 as YYNGEE. The CDR3 runs to 14 residues. V was clipped by 4 bases and J by 5 bases, with 15 bases between them. The CDR3 region is CASSPEGGPTEAFL. The CDR3 region has the DNA TGTGCCAGCAGCCCAGAGGGGGGACCAACTGAAGCTTTCCTT.

The rearrangement joins TRBV20-1 to TRBJ2-3; D possibly corresponds to TRBD1 (6 bases). There are 13 residues in the CDR3. Trimming removed 6 bases from V and 7 bases from J, with 17 bases in between. Per the germline V gene, CDR1 is DFQATT and CDR2 is SNEGSKA (reference sequence). The CDR3 coding sequence is TGCAGTGCCGGCCCCCCAACAGGGTATACGCAGTATTTT. Protein: CSAGPPTGYTQYF.